This TCR beta chain derives from a study of vaccination and CD4 T cells after COVID-19. About the study: The authors gave control cultures a CEFX pool, an HIV-1 Nef pool, or no peptide. Study-wide results and caveats: The study found that a median approximately 90% of reactive clones in convalescent patients appeared only post-vaccination.

About this clonotype: As yet, its antigen is unknown.

The sample's treatment: roughly 10-day PBMC culture with coronavirus spike peptide pools or control peptides (ViraFEST assay). Peptide pool stimulation in ViraFEST expanded antigen-specific T cells, whose TCRs were then sequenced. Oncomine TCR Beta short-read sequencing was applied to DNA from cultured CD4+ T cells. From cultured CD4+ T cells, genomic DNA was extracted. TCRdb re-analysed the PCR reads in MiXCR, keeping a single row per CDR3 protein. The profile shows about 11,000 distinct CDR3 sequences, 53% of them singletons. V lost 8 bases and J 3 bases, leaving 17 bases between the germline ends. CDR3 length: 14 amino acids. Per the germline V gene, CDR1 is DFQATT and CDR2 is SNEGSKA (reference sequence).

V and J are TRBV20-1 and TRBJ1-3; the D gene is possibly TRBD1 (5 bases). Sequenced input: CD4+ T cells from blood, cultured in vitro. The source of this sequence is a human donor who had recovered from COVID-19. The CDR3 bases are TGCAGTCTCCCGGCCCCTACAGGTGGAAACACCATATATTTT. It translates to CSLPAPTGGNTIYF.